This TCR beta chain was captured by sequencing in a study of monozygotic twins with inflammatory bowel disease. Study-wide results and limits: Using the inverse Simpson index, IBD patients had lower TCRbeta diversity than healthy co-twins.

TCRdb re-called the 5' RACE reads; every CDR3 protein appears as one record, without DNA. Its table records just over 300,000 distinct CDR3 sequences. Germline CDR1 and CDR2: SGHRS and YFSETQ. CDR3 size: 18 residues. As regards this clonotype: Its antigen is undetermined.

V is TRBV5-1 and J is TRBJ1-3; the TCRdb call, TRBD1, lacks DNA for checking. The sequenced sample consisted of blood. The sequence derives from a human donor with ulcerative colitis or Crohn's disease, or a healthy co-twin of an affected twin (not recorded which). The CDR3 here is CASSFTPGDRSSGNTIYF. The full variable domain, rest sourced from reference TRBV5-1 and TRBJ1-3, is KAGVTQTPRYLIKTRGQQVTLSCSPISGHRSVSWYQQTPGQGLQFLFEYFSETQRNKGNFPGRFSGRQFSNSRSEMNVSTLELGDSALYLCASSFTPGDRSSGNTIYFGEGSWLTVV.